These 29 T cell receptor beta chains were sequenced from one sample in a study of blood T cell repertoires in COVID-19. Only in-frame clones appear in the TCRdb table, and some are missing; sequencing was by immunoSEQ multiplex PCR. The table includes 100,000 to 150,000 clones, about nine tenths detected once. Specimen: peripheral blood. These receptor sequences come from a woman in her seventies with COVID-19, enrolled during active disease.

The CDR3 loop is CASSLGRGDTQYF. The DNA of the CDR3 is TGTGCCAGCTCACTAGGGAGGGGAGATACGCAGTATTTT. The chain has TRBV18 and TRBJ2-3; the match to TRBD2 covers 7 bases. After removal of 4 bases from V and 5 bases from J, the junction contained 3 bases not matched to a gene. The CDR3 extends over 13 amino acids. Germline loops: CDR1 KGHSH, CDR2 LQKENI. Drawing the rest from reference TRBV18 and TRBJ2-3, the complete variable domain is NAGVMQNPRHLVRRRGQEARLRCSPMKGHSHVYWYRQLPEEGLKFMVYLQKENIIDESGMPKERFSAEFPKEGPSILRIQQVVRGDSAAYFCASSLGRGDTQYFGPGTRLTVL.

The chain combines TRBV18 with TRBJ2-1; TRBD1 is a possible D gene (5 bases). Germline V gene sequence: CDR1 KGHSH, CDR2 LQKENI. The CDR3 runs 14 residues. V was cut by 0 bases and J by 6 bases, with 9 bases left in between. The CDR3 DNA follows: TGTGCCAGCTCACCACCAGCAGGGCCCAATGAGCAGTTCTTC. Protein sequence: CASSPPAGPNEQFF.

The chain carries TRBV11-2 and TRBJ1-1, with D possibly being TRBD1 (6 bases). Germline lookup yields CDR1 SGHAT and CDR2 FQNNGV. The ends were cut back, 5 bases at V and 1 base at J, with 14 bases in the middle. There are 15 residues in the CDR3. DNA of the CDR3: TGTGCCAGCAGCCTGAGCGGACAGCCGAACACTGAAGCTTTCTTT. Its translation is CASSLSGQPNTEAFF.

The chain has TRBV5-1 and TRBJ2-5, with 11 positions matching TRBD2. This CDR3 is built from 17 residues. CDR1 and CDR2 (germline): SGHRS, YFSETQ. The V gene end was trimmed by 0 bases and the J gene end by 1 base; junction bases not matched to a gene: 5. As DNA, the CDR3 is TGCGCCAGCAGCTTGGCGAAGACTAGCGGGGCCCAAGAGACCCAGTACTTC. This encodes CASSLAKTSGAQETQYF.

The chain uses TRBV7-6 and TRBJ1-6, with 9 bases matching TRBD1. This CDR3 contains 15 residues. V was pared by 2 bases and J by 7 bases, with 3 bases of the junction left unmatched. CDR1 is SGHVS, CDR2 FNYEAQ, per germline. The CDR3 spells CASSLQQGANSPLHF. The DNA for the CDR3 is TGTGCCAGCAGCTTACAACAGGGGGCCAATTCACCCCTCCACTTT. Drawing the rest from reference TRBV7-6 and TRBJ1-6, the complete variable domain is GAGVSQSPRYKVTKRGQDVALRCDPISGHVSLYWYRQALGQGPEFLTYFNYEAQQDKSGLPNDRFSAERPEGSISTLTIQRTEQRDSAMYRCASSLQQGANSPLHFGNGTRLTVT.

This chain joins TRBV5-1 and TRBJ1-6; 9 bases align to TRBD1. The CDR3 runs to 17 residues. The V and J ends lost 0 bases and 2 bases, in that order; junction bases with no gene match: 3. Germline V gene lookup returns CDR1 SGHRS and CDR2 YFSETQ. CDR3 nucleotide sequence: TGCGCCAGCAGCTTGGGGGACAGGGTGACCTATAATTCACCCCTCCACTTT. Its protein product is CASSLGDRVTYNSPLHF.

The V call is TRBV5-1, the J call TRBJ2-6; D is uncertain. This CDR3 has 15 residues. Germline CDR1 and CDR2: SGHRS and YFSETQ. The V and J ends lost 0 bases and 4 bases respectively, with 8 bases between them. The CDR3: CASSLGGAGANVLTF. The CDR3 DNA is TGCGCCAGCAGCTTGGGAGGTGCGGGGGCCAACGTCCTGACTTTC.

About this clone: One end of the junction varies from germline; a read error may be responsible. The rearrangement links TRBV4-1 to TRBJ1-1, with TRBD1 matching 7 bases. The CDR3 has 12 residues. Germline V gives CDR1 MGHRA, CDR2 YSYEKL. The CDR3 nucleotides read TGCGCCAGCAGCCAATCTGACAGGGATAAGGTCTTT. Translating gives CASSQSDRDKVF.

This chain uses TRBV3-1 (or the pseudogene TRBV3-2) with TRBJ1-2, with TRBD1 matching 7 bases. Per the germline V gene, CDR1 is LGHDT and CDR2 is YNNKEL (reference sequence). V was pared by 4 bases and J by 2 bases, with 4 bases of the junction left unmatched. This CDR3 region has 14 residues. As DNA, the CDR3 is TGTGCCAGCAGCCGCCGGGACAGCAACTATGGCTACACCTTC. It specifies CASSRRDSNYGYTF.

The J gene is TRBJ2-2, the V gene TRBV20-1; 11 bases line up with TRBD2. The germline gives CDR1 DFQATT, CDR2 SNEGSKA (reference sequence). V lost 3 bases, J lost 5 bases, and 2 bases stayed unmatched. The CDR3 is made up of 14 amino acids. CDR3 region: CSASLAGGTGELFF. The DNA for the CDR3 is TGCAGTGCTAGTCTAGCGGGGGGTACCGGGGAGCTGTTTTTT.

The chain uses TRBV4-1 and TRBJ1-4, with TRBD1 identical over 7 bases. The V and J ends lost 2 bases and 3 bases, in that order; junction bases with no gene match: 3. CDR1 and CDR2 from the germline V gene are MGHRA and YSYEKL. CDR3 size: 15 residues. CDR3 region: CASSQPDRANEKLFF. In DNA, the CDR3 is TGCGCCAGCAGCCAACCCGACAGGGCTAATGAAAAACTGTTTTTT.

V gene TRBV7-9 combines with J gene TRBJ2-7, with D possibly being TRBD2 (6 bases). V was pared by 1 base and J by 4 bases, with 14 bases between. CDR1 is SEHNR and CDR2 is FQNEAQ in the germline V gene (reference sequence). This CDR3 is built from 15 residues. CDR3 loop: CASSLGLGRGYEQYF. The CDR3, as DNA: TGTGCCAGCAGCTTAGGTCTGGGACGGGGGTACGAGCAGTACTTC.

The V gene is TRBV3-1 (or the pseudogene TRBV3-2), the J gene TRBJ2-3; 7 positions agree with TRBD2. Trimming at V came to 4 bases and at J to 0 bases, leaving 1 base not matched to a gene. Germline CDR1 is LGHDT and CDR2 is YNNKEL (reference sequence). The CDR3 loop spans 14 amino acids. The CDR3: CASSPGGSTDTQYF. The CDR3 nucleotides read TGTGCCAGCAGCCCGGGGGGAAGCACAGATACGCAGTATTTT.

This sequence joins TRBV7-9 and TRBJ1-2; D ambiguous. The CDR3 spans 14 residues. Trimming removed 5 bases from V and 4 bases from J, with 14 bases in between. CDR1 is SEHNR and CDR2 is FQNEAQ in the germline V gene (reference sequence). The CDR3 here is CASSVGGLGYGYTF. The CDR3 coding sequence is TGTGCCAGCAGCGTGGGAGGTTTGGGCTATGGCTACACCTTC. The complete variable domain, with remaining parts taken from reference TRBV7-9 and TRBJ1-2, reads DTGVSQNPRHKITKRGQNVTFRCDPISEHNRLYWYRQTLGQGPEFLTYFQNEAQLEKSRLLSDRFSAERPKGSFSTLEIQRTEQGDSAMYLCASSVGGLGYGYTFGSGTRLTVV.

This clone came up a few times. The V call is TRBV28, the J call TRBJ1-1; 7 nucleotides agree with TRBD1. Germline lookup yields CDR1 MDHEN and CDR2 SYDVKM. J gave up 1 base and V 4 bases, and 9 bases lay outside the gene matches. The CDR3 consists of 16 residues. CDR3 nucleotide sequence: TGTGCCAGCAGTTCCCCGATGGGACAGCAGAACACTGAAGCTTTCTTT. This codes for CASSSPMGQQNTEAFF.

The chain carries TRBV10-1 and TRBJ2-1, with D possibly TRBD2 on 6 matching bases. The germline gives CDR1 WNHNN, CDR2 SYGVQD (reference sequence). Trimming stripped 6 bases from V and 0 bases from J, with 12 bases between. The CDR3 sequence is 15 residues long. DNA for the CDR3: TGCGCCAGCAGAAGTGGGGGGTCCTCCTACAATGAGCAGTTCTTC. Translation: CASRSGGSSYNEQFF.

The chain carries TRBV4-1 and TRBJ1-1; D is possibly TRBD1 (5 bases). CDR1 is MGHRA, CDR2 YSYEKL, per germline. The CDR3 totals 16 residues. Trimming left V 4 bases short and J 1 base short, with 16 bases between. CDR3 coding DNA: TGCGCCAGCAGCCTATCAGGGTATGTAGGGAACACTGAAGCTTTCTTT. Amino acids: CASSLSGYVGNTEAFF.

This chain joins TRBV28 and TRBJ1-1; maybe TRBD1 (5 bases). The CDR3 has 17 residues. Germline CDR1 and CDR2: MDHEN and SYDVKM. The V end was cut by 2 bases, the J end by 4 bases, with 20 bases between. DNA for the CDR3: TGTGCCAGCAGTTTACAGGGTAGGACGAAGTTGGGCACTGAAGCTTTCTTT. Translation: CASSLQGRTKLGTEAFF. Full variable domain (missing parts from reference TRBV28 and TRBJ1-1): DVKVTQSSRYLVKRTGEKVFLECVQDMDHENMFWYRQDPGLGLRLIYFSYDVKMKEKGDIPEGYSVSREKKERFSLILESASTNQTSMYLCASSLQGRTKLGTEAFFGQGTRLTVV.

The genes are TRBV30 and TRBJ1-5, with D unresolved. This CDR3 comprises 13 residues. The germline gives CDR1 GTSNPN, CDR2 SVGIG (reference sequence). V lost 3 bases, J lost 2 bases, and 8 bases lay in between. CDR3: CAWSELGNQPQHF. The CDR3 bases are TGTGCCTGGAGCGAGCTAGGCAATCAGCCCCAGCATTTT.

The V gene is TRBV11-2, the J gene TRBJ2-2; 8 nucleotides agree with TRBD2. The germline CDR1 and CDR2 sequences are SGHAT and FQNNGV. The CDR3 contains 16 residues. Losses at the gene ends were 3 bases for V and 2 bases for J; bases not matched to a gene: 5. CDR3 bases: TGTGCCAGCAGCTTCGGCGGGGGGCCCAACACCGGGGAGCTGTTTTTT. This codes for CASSFGGGPNTGELFF.

The chain links TRBV30 to TRBJ2-5; D is uncertain. Deletions cut 2 bases from V and 5 bases from J, with 6 bases between. This CDR3 has 11 residues. Looked up from germline, CDR1 is GTSNPN and CDR2 is SVGIG (reference sequence). For the CDR3, the DNA is TGTGCCTGGAGTCCCTCTGAGACCCAGTACTTC. Residues: CAWSPSETQYF.

The V and J genes are TRBV7-9 and TRBJ1-2, with D maybe TRBD1 (6 bases). Between the trimmed V and J ends, which lost 5 bases and 2 bases, there was a span of 15 bases. Germline assignment: CDR1 SEHNR and CDR2 FQNEAQ (reference sequence). The CDR3 totals 15 residues. CDR3 DNA: TGTGCCAGCAGCCTTGATAGGGGGGGCAACTATGGCTACACCTTC. Amino acid sequence: CASSLDRGGNYGYTF. Supplemented by reference TRBV7-9 and TRBJ1-2, the full variable domain reads DTGVSQNPRHKITKRGQNVTFRCDPISEHNRLYWYRQTLGQGPEFLTYFQNEAQLEKSRLLSDRFSAERPKGSFSTLEIQRTEQGDSAMYLCASSLDRGGNYGYTFGSGTRLTVV.

V usage is TRBV5-6 and J usage is TRBJ1-5; TRBD1 matches 10 bases. The V gene end was trimmed by 5 bases and the J gene end by 8 bases; junction bases not matched to a gene: 16. The CDR3 has 17 residues. Per the germline V gene, CDR1 is SGHDT and CDR2 is YYEEEE. This CDR3 reads CASSSRIPGTGDKPQHF. The DNA for the CDR3 is TGTGCCAGCAGTTCCCGGATCCCGGGGACAGGGGATAAGCCCCAGCATTTT.

The chain links TRBV11-2 to TRBJ1-1; 8 bases map to TRBD1. The junction had 5 bases not matched to a gene; V was cut back by 2 bases and J by 6 bases. The germline CDR1 and CDR2 sequences are SGHAT and FQNNGV. The CDR3 is 14 amino acids. This CDR3 reads CASSLSWTGSEAFF. The CDR3 nucleotides are TGTGCCAGCAGCTTAAGCTGGACAGGGTCTGAAGCTTTCTTT. The full variable domain, its missing parts supplied by reference TRBV11-2 and TRBJ1-1, is EAGVAQSPRYKIIEKRQSVAFWCNPISGHATLYWYQQILGQGPKLLIQFQNNGVVDDSQLPKDRFSAERLKGVDSTLKIQPAKLEDSAVYLCASSLSWTGSEAFFGQGTRLTVV.

The CDR3 DNA is TGTGCCAGCAGCATCGACAGGGGAGCAGAAGCTTTCTTT. Protein: CASSIDRGAEAFF. V is TRBV5-4 and J is TRBJ1-1; TRBD1 matches at 8 bases. V shed 4 bases, J shed 8 bases, and the junction held 7 bases outside the gene matches. Germline V gives CDR1 SGHNT, CDR2 YYREEE (reference sequence). The CDR3 covers 13 residues. Full variable domain (rest looked up from reference TRBV5-4 and TRBJ1-1): ETGVTQSPTHLIKTRGQQVTLRCSSQSGHNTVSWYQQALGQGPQFIFQYYREEENGRGNFPPRFSGLQFPNYSSELNVNALELDDSALYLCASSIDRGAEAFFGQGTRLTVV.

The V gene is TRBV27, the J gene TRBJ1-1; TRBD1 is a possible D gene (5 bases). Germline CDR1 is MNHEY and CDR2 is SMNVEV (reference sequence). Trimming cost V 1 base and J 2 bases, with 11 bases left between them. The CDR3 runs to 15 residues. CDR3 residues: CASSLYPGLNTEAFF. The CDR3 bases are TGTGCCAGCAGTTTATATCCAGGGCTTAACACTGAAGCTTTCTTT.

This rearrangement joins TRBV18 to TRBJ1-2; D is perhaps TRBD1 (6 bases). This CDR3 spans 14 amino acids. V lost 3 bases and J 8 bases, leaving 16 bases between the germline ends. CDR1 is KGHSH and CDR2 is LQKENI in the germline V gene. CDR3 protein: CASSPKQGSGGYTF. The CDR3 DNA sequence: TGTGCCAGCTCACCTAAACAGGGATCGGGCGGCTACACCTTC.

CDR3 nucleotides: TGTGCCAGCTCACGGCTGGTTGGCACAGATACGCAGTATTTT. This translates into CASSRLVGTDTQYF. The chain is built from TRBV18 and TRBJ2-3; no definite D call. The germline gives CDR1 KGHSH, CDR2 LQKENI. This CDR3 has 14 amino acids. Trimming removed 4 bases at V and 1 base at J, with 9 bases between. The variable domain in full, completed from reference TRBV18 and TRBJ2-3, reads NAGVMQNPRHLVRRRGQEARLRCSPMKGHSHVYWYRQLPEEGLKFMVYLQKENIIDESGMPKERFSAEFPKEGPSILRIQQVVRGDSAAYFCASSRLVGTDTQYFGPGTRLTVL.

The CDR3 region is CASSDPWGGRMETQYF. The CDR3, as DNA: TGTGCCAGCAGTGACCCATGGGGGGGAAGGATGGAGACCCAGTACTTC. This chain uses TRBV6-1 with TRBJ2-5; 7 nucleotides match TRBD2. Unmatched junction bases numbered 12, after V lost 3 bases and J lost 5 bases. Germline assignment: CDR1 MNHNS and CDR2 SASEGT. This CDR3 is built from 16 residues.